A selection of T cell receptor beta chains follows, all from one sample in a study of blood T cell repertoires in COVID-19. TCRdb's copy holds only in-frame clones and misses some; the assay was immunoSEQ multiplex PCR. The table shows tens of thousands of clones, with roughly 84% occurring only once. The sequencing input was peripheral blood. All receptors derive from a man between 60 and 70 years old with acute or convalescent COVID-19. CDR3s include the opening cysteine and the closing phenylalanine or tryptophan. The order of the fields is V gene, D gene, clone size, J gene, CDR3 DNA, CDR3 protein. D genes are given only for firm matches. Some rows mark clone size as missing; the rest say once, few, many or name a class of expanded clone.

v_call: TRBV27
d_call: TRBD1
clone_size: .
j_call: TRBJ1-1
cdr3_nt: TGTGCCAGCAGTCCTGCTCAGGGGGCGAACACTGAAGCTTTCTTT
cdr3_aa: CASSPAQGANTEAFF

v_call: TRBV30
d_call: .
clone_size: .
j_call: TRBJ2-2
cdr3_nt: TGTGCCTGGACCAGGGGCCAGGGGAACACCGGGGAGCTGTTTTTT
cdr3_aa: CAWTRGQGNTGELFF

v_call: TRBV7-9
d_call: TRBD1
clone_size: once
j_call: TRBJ2-3
cdr3_nt: TGTGCCAGCAGCTCCAAAGAAACGACAGGGACAGATACGCAGTATTTT
cdr3_aa: CASSSKETTGTDTQYF

v_call: TRBV9
d_call: .
clone_size: once
j_call: TRBJ1-1
cdr3_nt: TGTGCCAGCACAGGGAGCGGGGGCACTGAAGCTTTCTTT
cdr3_aa: CASTGSGGTEAFF

v_call: TRBV6-5
d_call: .
clone_size: .
j_call: TRBJ1-2
cdr3_nt: TGTGCCAGCAGCCTAGAGAAGGACTTTAACTATGGCTACACCTTC
cdr3_aa: CASSLEKDFNYGYTF

v_call: TRBV5-4
d_call: .
clone_size: .
j_call: TRBJ2-7
cdr3_nt: TGTGCCAGCAGCACCGGGAGCTCCTACGAGCAGTACTTC
cdr3_aa: CASSTGSSYEQYF

v_call: TRBV15
d_call: .
clone_size: .
j_call: TRBJ1-5
cdr3_nt: TGTGCCACCAGCAGAAAACAGCCCAATCAGCCCCAGCATTTT
cdr3_aa: CATSRKQPNQPQHF

v_call: TRBV27
d_call: TRBD1
clone_size: once
j_call: TRBJ1-2
cdr3_nt: TGTGCCAGCACCCCGGACAGGGCGGCTAACTATGACTACACCTTC
cdr3_aa: CASTPDRAANYDYTF

v_call: TRBV7-9
d_call: .
clone_size: .
j_call: TRBJ2-2
cdr3_nt: TGTGCCAGCAGCTTGGTGTCAGGGGGGACCGGGGAGCTGTTTTTT
cdr3_aa: CASSLVSGGTGELFF

v_call: TRBV25-1
d_call: TRBD1
clone_size: once
j_call: TRBJ1-5
cdr3_nt: TGTGCCAGCAGTGAATCAGGGACAGGGGTTAGTCAGCCCCAGCATTTT
cdr3_aa: CASSESGTGVSQPQHF

v_call: TRBV28
d_call: .
clone_size: .
j_call: TRBJ1-4
cdr3_nt: TGTGCCAGCAGCCAACACGGGCGGGGGTCTAATGAAAAACTGTTTTTT
cdr3_aa: CASSQHGRGSNEKLFF

v_call: TRBV19
d_call: .
clone_size: once
j_call: TRBJ1-5
cdr3_nt: TGTGCCAGTATGCGTCAGGGCAGTAACAATCAGCCCCAGCATTTT
cdr3_aa: CASMRQGSNNQPQHF

v_call: TRBV7-3
d_call: .
clone_size: .
j_call: TRBJ1-6
cdr3_nt: TGTGCCAGCAGCTTAATGGGGGGTGAAGATTCACCCCTCCACTTT
cdr3_aa: CASSLMGGEDSPLHF

v_call: TRBV6-2/TRBV6-3
d_call: .
clone_size: .
j_call: TRBJ2-7
cdr3_nt: TGTGCCAGCAGTTACTCTAGGACATTCGAGCAGTACTTC
cdr3_aa: CASSYSRTFEQYF

v_call: TRBV18
d_call: .
clone_size: few
j_call: TRBJ2-2
cdr3_nt: TGTGCCAGCTCCTCCCGACAGCACACCGGGGAGCTGTTTTTT
cdr3_aa: CASSSRQHTGELFF